The 9 T cell receptor beta chains reported below all come from one sample, sequenced in a study of blood T cell repertoires in COVID-19. Only in-frame clones appear in the TCRdb table, and some are missing; sequencing was by immunoSEQ multiplex PCR. The sample has about 62,000 clones; 65% to 85% are singletons. The sample taken for sequencing was peripheral blood. The receptors originated from an elderly woman with active or convalescent COVID-19.

Only one count was recorded for this clone. The rearrangement uses TRBV19 and TRBJ2-2; D is possibly TRBD2 (6 bases). The CDR3 loop spans 14 amino acids. CDR1 is LNHDA and CDR2 is SQIVND in the germline V gene (reference sequence). The V end lost 11 bases, the J end lost 1 base, and 14 bases lay between the germline ends. The CDR3 spells CAGRSRGNTGELFF. For the CDR3, the DNA is TGTGCCGGGAGGAGTAGGGGGAACACCGGGGAGCTGTTTTTT.

The chain recombines TRBV2 with TRBJ1-6; D call uncertain. V was cut by 0 bases and J by 0 bases, with 12 bases left in between. The CDR3 is 18 residues long. Germline CDR1 SNHLY, CDR2 FYNNEI. The DNA of the CDR3 is TGTGCCAGCAGTGAAGCTGAAAGCCTTAGCTCCTATAATTCACCCCTCCACTTT. Translation: CASSEAESLSSYNSPLHF.

The CDR3 sequence is CASSLSSGGNQETQYF. The CDR3 region has the DNA TGTGCCAGCAGCTTATCTAGCGGGGGAAATCAAGAGACCCAGTACTTC. This chain connects TRBV5-4 to TRBJ2-5; TRBD2 matches 10 bases. V lost 2 bases and J lost 2; bases outside the gene matches: 6. The CDR3 has 16 amino acids. The germline V gene encodes CDR1 SGHNT and CDR2 YYREEE (reference sequence).

CDR3 sequence reads: CASSVGTGRYNEQFF. Here the CDR3 DNA reads TGTGCCAGCAGCGTGGGGACAGGGAGGTACAATGAGCAGTTCTTC. The rearrangement links TRBV5-4 to TRBJ2-1; 9 nucleotides line up with TRBD1. Germline CDR1 SGHNT, CDR2 YYREEE (reference sequence). The CDR3 extends over 15 amino acids. The trim removed 4 bases at V and 4 bases at J, leaving 6 bases unmatched.

The J gene is TRBJ2-2, the V gene TRBV29-1; D ambiguous. Germline lookup yields CDR1 SQVTM and CDR2 ANQGSEA. The V and J ends lost 6 bases and 0 bases respectively, with 11 bases between them. The CDR3 consists of 14 residues. CDR3 DNA sequence: TGCAGCGTCTTCGGAGTATCGAACACCGGGGAGCTGTTTTTT. As protein: CSVFGVSNTGELFF.

The V and J genes are TRBV5-1 and TRBJ2-5, with 8 bases identical to TRBD1. With 4 bases clipped from V and 4 bases from J, the junction kept 9 bases outside the gene matches. Germline values: CDR1 SGHRS, CDR2 YFSETQ. The CDR3 loop spans 15 amino acids. The CDR3 region is CASSRQGPTAETQYF. The DNA for the CDR3 is TGCGCCAGCAGCCGACAGGGGCCGACGGCAGAGACCCAGTACTTC.

The gene calls are TRBV5-1 and TRBJ1-2; D gene unclear. This CDR3 is 15 amino acids long. CDR1 and CDR2 from the germline V gene are SGHRS and YFSETQ. The germline V and J ends were trimmed by 4 bases and 4 bases, with 17 bases remaining between them. The CDR3 loop is CASSAAPEETYGYTF. The CDR3 DNA sequence: TGCGCCAGCAGCGCGGCGCCGGAGGAGACCTATGGCTACACCTTC.

The chain recombines TRBV19 with TRBJ1-2, with 7 bases fitting TRBD1. V dropped 5 bases and J dropped 4; count of bases not matched to a gene: 16. The CDR3 has 17 amino acids. CDR1 LNHDA and CDR2 SQIVND come from the germline V gene (reference sequence). CDR3 DNA: TGTGCCAGTAGTCTGACCTCCGGGACAGCGTTCCTCTATGGCTACACCTTC. Residues: CASSLTSGTAFLYGYTF.

The chain uses TRBV6-5 and TRBJ1-1; 7 nucleotides match TRBD1. V lost 4 bases, J lost 8 bases, and 13 bases stayed unmatched. From germline, CDR1 is MNHEY and CDR2 SVGAGI. CDR3 length equals 15 residues. The CDR3 loop is CASSSSSVPDREAFF. DNA for the CDR3: TGTGCCAGCAGTTCCTCCAGCGTCCCGGACAGGGAAGCTTTCTTT.